This T cell receptor (beta chain) was obtained from a study of patients and donors after allogeneic stem cell transplantation. Germline V CDR1 and CDR2: SQVTM, ANQGSEA. Trimming pared 7 bases from V and 0 bases from J, leaving 19 bases between. This CDR3 has 15 residues. This clonotype came up a few times. MiXCR, run by TCRdb on the RT-PCR reads, gives a single entry per CDR3 protein. Among a few hundred thousand distinct CDR3 sequences listed, 11% to 15% were seen once. The J gene is TRBJ2-7, the V gene TRBV29-1, with D tentatively TRBD1 or TRBD2 (7 bases each). The source is a human donor who was either an allogeneic HSCT recipient or a stem cell or donor lymphocyte infusion donor (not recorded which). It is not recorded whose cells these are; they may come from a transplant donor. Source material: blood, either unsorted or a sorted T cell fraction (not recorded which). Written as DNA, the CDR3 is TGCAGCGCTGCCTCCAGCAGGGGGGGCTCCTACGAGCAGTACTTC. Its protein product is CSAASSRGGSYEQYF.